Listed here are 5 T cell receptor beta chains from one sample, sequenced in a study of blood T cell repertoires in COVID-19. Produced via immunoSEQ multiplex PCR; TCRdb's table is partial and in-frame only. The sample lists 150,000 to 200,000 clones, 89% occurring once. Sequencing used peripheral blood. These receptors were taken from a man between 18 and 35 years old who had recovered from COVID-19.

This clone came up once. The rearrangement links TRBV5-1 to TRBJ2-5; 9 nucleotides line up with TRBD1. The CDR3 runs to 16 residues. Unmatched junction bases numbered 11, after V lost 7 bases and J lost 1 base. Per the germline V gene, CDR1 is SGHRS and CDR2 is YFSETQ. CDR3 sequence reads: CASRITGGASQETQYF. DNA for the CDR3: TGCGCCAGCCGCATTACAGGGGGCGCGTCCCAAGAGACCCAGTACTTC.

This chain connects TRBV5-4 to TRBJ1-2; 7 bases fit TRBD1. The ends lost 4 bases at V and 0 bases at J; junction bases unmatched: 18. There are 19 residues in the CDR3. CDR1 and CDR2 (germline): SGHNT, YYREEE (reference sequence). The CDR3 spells CASSPFMTGKWGANYGYTF. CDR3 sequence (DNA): TGTGCCAGCAGCCCCTTTATGACAGGGAAGTGGGGAGCTAACTATGGCTACACCTTC.

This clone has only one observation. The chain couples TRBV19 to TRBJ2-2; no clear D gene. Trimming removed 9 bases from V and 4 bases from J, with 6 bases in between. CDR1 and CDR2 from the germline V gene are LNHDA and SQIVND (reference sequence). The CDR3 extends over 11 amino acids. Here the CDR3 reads CASLFTGELFF. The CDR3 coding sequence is TGTGCCAGCCTGTTCACCGGGGAGCTGTTTTTT.

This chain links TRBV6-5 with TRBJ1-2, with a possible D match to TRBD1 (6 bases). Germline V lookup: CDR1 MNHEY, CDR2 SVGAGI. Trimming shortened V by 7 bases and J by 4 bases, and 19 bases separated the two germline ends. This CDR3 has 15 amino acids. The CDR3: CASTQGSGGLYGYTF. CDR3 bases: TGTGCCAGCACCCAGGGGTCCGGGGGGCTCTATGGCTACACCTTC.

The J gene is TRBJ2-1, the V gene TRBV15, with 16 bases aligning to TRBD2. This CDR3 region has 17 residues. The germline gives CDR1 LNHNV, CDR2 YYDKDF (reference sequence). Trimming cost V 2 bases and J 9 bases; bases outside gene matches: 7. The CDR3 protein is CATSRPPGTSGRGEQFF. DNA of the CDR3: TGTGCCACCAGCAGACCACCCGGGACTAGCGGGAGGGGTGAGCAGTTCTTC.